This T cell receptor (beta chain) was identified in a study of identifying expanded T cells in peripheral blood (dated by TCRdb to the late 2010s). About the study as a whole: Separate aliquots of the same genomic DNA pool were sequenced to produce technical replicates, and four replicates were compared in pairs. Broad study findings and their caveats: Between technical replicates the binomial model flagged about 1.1 differentially abundant clones, whereas over roughly two weeks the binomial model flagged about 16.4 and over about 4 weeks around 19. The authors expected biological variance in healthy repertoires might increase further over much longer intervals such as months to years. For all healthy donors, the variance in clone template counts between approximately 2-week samples rose significantly as total template count increased. Across all healthy-donor time intervals, the beta-binomial model significantly lowered both the number of clones called differentially abundant and the false-positive rate.

During the collection period, no infections or other immune events were recorded for the healthy donors. Time-dependent variance in a beta-binomial model of T-cell clone differential abundance was calibrated using healthy-donor blood repertoires as a training cohort. The training cohort included 10 or so healthy donors, of whom 3 were female and 7 were male. An age range of roughly 25 to 70 years, with an average of about 45 years, was recorded for the donors. Obtained from a commercial supplier, whole blood was collected from each healthy donor at three time points set around 2 weeks apart. Genomic DNA was extracted from unsorted whole blood for immunosequencing. The immunoSEQ Assay, which relies on bias-controlled multiplex PCR amplification of genomic DNA, was used to profile TCRbeta CDR3 regions. The paper's processing steps were these. The absolute abundance of each unique TCRbeta CDR3 region was quantified after sequences were collapsed and filtered. Two models were used to test differential abundance: a binomial model (Fisher-equivalent) and a beta-binomial model that adds time-dependent variance fitted from healthy donors. Clones with fewer than 5 combined templates were removed, and differential abundance was called for clones with a Benjamini-Hochberg FDR below 0.01. Using the form v = (b*log(k)+a)^2, the beta-binomial variance was modeled as a function of the total template count across the two samples. This immuneACCESS table, as held by TCRdb, lists in-frame sequences with V and J called but not all clones. Of the missing ones, under half trace to an unresolved V gene in checked studies; the others have no known cause. The DNA gave D and trimming, while V, J and clone size come from that table. This sample is represented by approximately 120,000 clones; 88% of them were singletons. The ten largest account for 7% to 9% of the sample.

The junction shows trimming of 2 bases on V and 2 bases on J, and the gene matches do not reach 4 bases of it. The CDR3 starts with the cysteine, ends with the phenylalanine, and has 16 residues. The CDR3 DNA has 48 bases and is translated from base 1. The germline V gene encodes CDR1 SNHLY and CDR2 FYNNEI. Regarding this clone: This receptor's antigen is unknown. No much larger clone is present one base from it, and per-base qualities are unavailable.

The chain employs TRBV2 and TRBJ2-3; TRBD2 lines up with 10 middle nucleotides. The sample taken for sequencing was blood. This sequence was found in a person between 18 and 75 years old in good health. In nucleotides, the sequence is TGTGCCAGCAGTGAACGGACTAGCGGATACACAGATACGCAGTATTTT. Its product reads: CASSERTSGYTDTQYF.